What follows are 29 T cell receptor beta chains derived from one specimen sequenced in a study of cytomegalovirus exposure and HLA in healthy donors. A multiplex PCR was run with 60 Vbeta primers and 13 Jbeta primers. Clones were sequenced by immunoSEQ multiplex PCR, and TCRdb holds only the in-frame ones, with some missing. The sample's table shows tens of thousands of clones. The source material was PBMCs. The receptors here all came from a man between 18 and 29 years old in good health and CMV-seropositive.

The genes are TRBV29-1 and TRBJ1-1, with 7 positions matching TRBD1. CDR1 is SQVTM and CDR2 is ANQGSEA in the germline V gene. The trim removed 7 bases at V and 7 bases at J, leaving 9 bases unmatched. The length of the CDR3 is 12 residues. CDR3 DNA: TGCAGCGCCAAACCGACAGGGAATGAAGCTTTCTTT. This codes for CSAKPTGNEAFF.

V is TRBV6-6 and J is TRBJ1-4; no reliable D call. This CDR3 is built from 11 residues. Trimming removed 2 bases from V and 8 bases from J, with 3 bases in between. CDR1 is MNHNY and CDR2 is SVGAGI in the germline V gene (reference sequence). For the CDR3, the DNA is TGTGCCAGCAGTTACCGGGAAAAACTGTTTTTT. Protein: CASSYREKLFF.

The genes are TRBV27 and TRBJ1-1; the D is unclear. From germline, CDR1 is MNHEY and CDR2 SMNVEV (reference sequence). The length of the CDR3 is 13 residues. Trimming pared 4 bases from V and 2 bases from J, leaving 8 bases between. CDR3 amino acids: CASSWAENTEAFF. As DNA, the CDR3 is TGTGCCAGCAGTTGGGCAGAAAACACTGAAGCTTTCTTT.

This chain links TRBV2 with TRBJ2-4, with a weak D call TRBD2 (6 bases). The germline CDR1 and CDR2 sequences are SNHLY and FYNNEI. The CDR3 is 16 residues long. Trimming removed 7 bases from V and 3 bases from J, with 19 bases in between. The CDR3 DNA reads as TGTGCCAGCAAGAGACGGGGGTTCAATGACAAAAACATTCAGTACTTC. This translates into CASKRRGFNDKNIQYF. Full variable domain (rest looked up from reference TRBV2 and TRBJ2-4): EPEVTQTPSHQVTQMGQEVILRCVPISNHLYFYWYRQILGQKVEFLVSFYNNEISEKSEIFDDQFSVERPDGSNFTLKIRSTKLEDSAMYFCASKRRGFNDKNIQYFGAGTRLSVL.

In the case of this clone: One end of the junction fails to match germline, which may point to a read error. The chain employs TRBV4-2 and TRBJ2-1, with D unclear. Germline loops: CDR1 LGHNA, CDR2 YNFKEQ. The CDR3 has 15 residues. CDR3: CAGRKPEVGYNEQFF. As DNA, the CDR3 is TGTGCCGGCAGAAAACCAGAGGTCGGATACAATGAGCAGTTCTTC.

This chain uses TRBV30 with TRBJ1-1; D not resolved. Deletions cut 3 bases from V and 1 base from J, with 9 bases between. This CDR3 has 13 amino acids. Germline loops: CDR1 GTSNPN, CDR2 SVGIG (reference sequence). For the CDR3, the DNA is TGTGCCTGGAGCGGGATAGGGAACACTGAAGCTTTCTTT. Residues: CAWSGIGNTEAFF.

This chain links TRBV10-1 with TRBJ1-1, with D tentatively TRBD1 (6 bases). The CDR3 extends over 13 amino acids. V lost 7 bases to trimming and J lost 3 bases, with 12 bases between them. Germline CDR1 reads WNHNN; CDR2 reads SYGVQD (reference sequence). The CDR3 nucleotides are TGCGCCAGCATACGGGACACGGACACTGAAGCTTTCTTT. Protein sequence: CASIRDTDTEAFF.

This chain connects TRBV4-1 to TRBJ1-1; D not resolved. CDR1 and CDR2 from the germline V gene are MGHRA and YSYEKL. Between the trimmed V and J ends, which lost 5 bases and 1 base, there was a span of 20 bases. The CDR3 contains 17 residues. The DNA for the CDR3 is TGCGCCAGCAGCGACATTCAGGTCCCCGCTTCGAACACTGAAGCTTTCTTT. The encoded protein is CASSDIQVPASNTEAFF.

CDR3 bases: TGTGCCAGCAGCCGCGACCTAGACTACGAGCAGTACTTC. Protein sequence: CASSRDLDYEQYF. V gene TRBV7-9 combines with J gene TRBJ2-7; D is uncertain. The CDR3 covers 13 residues. V lost 5 bases and J 3 bases, leaving 11 bases between the germline ends. Germline V lookup: CDR1 SEHNR, CDR2 FQNEAQ (reference sequence). The full variable domain, its missing parts supplied by reference TRBV7-9 and TRBJ2-7, is DTGVSQNPRHKITKRGQNVTFRCDPISEHNRLYWYRQTLGQGPEFLTYFQNEAQLEKSRLLSDRFSAERPKGSFSTLEIQRTEQGDSAMYLCASSRDLDYEQYFGPGTRLTVT.

This sequence joins TRBV27 and TRBJ2-7, with D tentatively TRBD1 (6 bases). V shed 4 bases and J shed 2 bases, with 15 bases lying between them. Germline CDR1 MNHEY, CDR2 SMNVEV (reference sequence). The CDR3 is made up of 15 amino acids. This CDR3 reads CASSYELGQTYEQYF. The CDR3 region has the DNA TGTGCCAGCAGTTATGAGCTTGGACAGACCTACGAGCAGTACTTC.

The chain couples TRBV5-8 to TRBJ2-5; 14 positions agree with TRBD2. V lost 0 bases to trimming and J lost 7 bases; unmatched junction nucleotides: 8. The CDR3 has 17 amino acids. CDR1 is SGHTS, CDR2 YDEGEE, per germline. This CDR3 is CASSLDTGLAGEGTQYF. The DNA for the CDR3 is TGTGCCAGCAGCTTGGATACGGGACTAGCGGGAGAAGGGACCCAGTACTTC.

The CDR3 reads CATRGGGRTGELFF. DNA of the CDR3: TGTGCCACCCGGGGGGGAGGGCGGACCGGGGAGCTGTTTTTT. This rearrangement joins TRBV2 to TRBJ2-2, with 8 bases lining up with TRBD2. V trimming: 10 bases; J trimming: 5 bases; junction bases outside the gene matches: 9. The CDR3 contains 14 residues. Germline V gene data show CDR1 as SNHLY and CDR2 as FYNNEI. The full variable domain, its missing parts supplied by reference TRBV2 and TRBJ2-2, is EPEVTQTPSHQVTQMGQEVILRCVPISNHLYFYWYRQILGQKVEFLVSFYNNEISEKSEIFDDQFSVERPDGSNFTLKIRSTKLEDSAMYFCATRGGGRTGELFFGEGSRLTVL.

This rearrangement joins TRBV28 to TRBJ1-5; possible D gene TRBD1, 6 bases. The ends were cut back, 3 bases at V and 4 bases at J, with 22 bases in the middle. CDR1 MDHEN and CDR2 SYDVKM come from the germline V gene. The CDR3 runs 18 residues. The CDR3 reads CASSFQPRQARYNQPQHF. The CDR3 DNA reads TGTGCCAGCAGTTTCCAACCCAGACAGGCTCGTTATAATCAGCCCCAGCATTTT.

The CDR3 here is CASSPGTGPSEAFF. The DNA for the CDR3 is TGTGCCAGCAGCCCAGGGACAGGACCGTCTGAAGCTTTCTTT. This sequence joins TRBV7-9 and TRBJ1-1, with 8 bases lining up with TRBD1. V dropped 5 bases and J dropped 6; count of bases not matched to a gene: 8. In germline, CDR1 is SEHNR, CDR2 FQNEAQ (reference sequence). The CDR3 length is 14 residues.

The chain combines TRBV6-5 with TRBJ1-5, with D perhaps matching TRBD1 (6 bases). The CDR3 runs 15 residues. Trimming pared 6 bases from V and 0 bases from J, leaving 12 bases between. The germline CDR1 and CDR2 sequences are MNHEY and SVGAGI. Written as DNA, the CDR3 is TGTGCCAGCAGGTGGACAGCCGATAGCAATCAGCCCCAGCATTTT. This gives the protein CASRWTADSNQPQHF.

V is TRBV7-8 and J is TRBJ2-2, with 9 bases lining up with TRBD2. Trimming at V came to 5 bases and at J to 0 bases, leaving 4 bases not matched to a gene. The length of the CDR3 is 16 residues. Germline V CDR1 and CDR2: SGHVS, FQNEAQ. Written as DNA, the CDR3 is TGTGCCAGCAGCGCAACTAGCGGGTCGAACACCGGGGAGCTGTTTTTT. Residues: CASSATSGSNTGELFF.

The chain employs TRBV5-4 and TRBJ2-5; TRBD1 matches at 7 bases. The CDR3 spans 14 residues. Germline V gene sequence: CDR1 SGHNT, CDR2 YYREEE (reference sequence). Trimming at V came to 4 bases and at J to 1 base, leaving 4 bases not matched to a gene. In DNA, the CDR3 is TGTGCCAGCAGCCCCCGACAGGGCCAAGAGACCCAGTACTTC. This encodes CASSPRQGQETQYF.

J is TRBJ1-5 and V is TRBV30; D is uncertain. CDR1 GTSNPN and CDR2 SVGIG come from the germline V gene (reference sequence). Trimming cost V 7 bases and J 7 bases, with 35 bases left between them. This CDR3 is built from 19 residues. The CDR3 protein is CAYQNSRTGILGSRQPQHF. The DNA for the CDR3 is TGTGCCTACCAAAACTCTCGGACTGGTATTCTGGGTTCGAGGCAGCCCCAGCATTTT.

The chain recombines TRBV2 with TRBJ1-5; the D is unclear. The V end was cut by 10 bases, the J end by 5 bases, with 15 bases between. The CDR3 is 13 amino acids. Per the germline V gene, CDR1 is SNHLY and CDR2 is FYNNEI. The CDR3: CATSEGGDQPQHF. CDR3 DNA sequence: TGTGCCACCTCAGAGGGAGGTGATCAGCCCCAGCATTTT.

The V and J genes are TRBV11-2 and TRBJ2-2, with D possibly matching TRBD2 (5 bases). CDR3 length: 15 residues. V was shortened by 8 bases and J by 6 bases, with 19 bases between the two germline ends. In germline, CDR1 is SGHAT, CDR2 FQNNGV. The CDR3 loop reads CASSSGLATPGELFF. CDR3 bases: TGTGCCAGCTCAAGCGGCCTAGCCACCCCCGGGGAGCTGTTTTTT.

The chain joins TRBV6-5 to TRBJ2-7, with a tentative D call TRBD1 (6 bases). V gave up 6 bases and J gave up 2 bases, with 11 bases separating them. From germline, CDR1 is MNHEY and CDR2 SVGAGI. This CDR3 has 13 amino acids. CDR3 region: CASSPDSTYEQYF. The CDR3 nucleotides read TGTGCCAGCAGCCCGGACAGCACCTACGAGCAGTACTTC.

The V call is TRBV11-3, the J call TRBJ2-2; D unresolved. Trimming cost V 0 bases and J 4 bases, with 15 bases left between them. Germline V CDR1 and CDR2: SGHNT, YENEEA. The CDR3 sequence is 17 residues long. This CDR3 reads CASSLDHLRLSTGELFF. CDR3 bases: TGTGCCAGCAGCTTAGATCATCTTAGACTCAGCACCGGGGAGCTGTTTTTT.

This chain links TRBV19 with TRBJ1-5; D perhaps matches TRBD1 (5 bases). Between the trimmed V and J ends, which lost 3 bases and 2 bases, there was a span of 20 bases. In germline, CDR1 is LNHDA, CDR2 SQIVND (reference sequence). The CDR3 has 18 amino acids. As DNA, the CDR3 is TGTGCCAGTAGTATGGGTCGATCGGGGGGGAGGGGCAATCAGCCCCAGCATTTT. Amino acid sequence: CASSMGRSGGRGNQPQHF.

The chain is built from TRBV30 and TRBJ1-2; D might be TRBD1 (6 bases). The germline V gene has CDR1 GTSNPN and CDR2 SVGIG (reference sequence). This CDR3 spans 14 amino acids. The germline V and J ends were trimmed by 4 bases and 1 base, with 13 bases remaining between them. The CDR3 region is CAWTRDTVNYGYTF. CDR3 sequence (DNA): TGTGCCTGGACCCGGGACACTGTTAACTATGGCTACACCTTC.

V usage is TRBV30 and J usage is TRBJ1-1; maybe TRBD1 (5 bases). Looked up from germline, CDR1 is GTSNPN and CDR2 is SVGIG (reference sequence). Trimming pared 0 bases from V and 0 bases from J, leaving 14 bases between. The CDR3 spans 16 residues. The CDR3 DNA follows: TGTGCCTGGAGTGTACGCGGAGGGACGGTGAACACTGAAGCTTTCTTT. It translates to CAWSVRGGTVNTEAFF.

V gene TRBV10-3 combines with J gene TRBJ2-1, with D possibly being TRBD2 (5 bases). Germline lookup yields CDR1 ENHRY and CDR2 SYGVKD. The CDR3 has 13 amino acids. The germline V and J ends were trimmed by 7 bases and 5 bases, with 12 bases remaining between them. DNA for the CDR3: TGTGCCATCAAAACGGGATGGGACAATGAGCAGTTCTTC. Translated: CAIKTGWDNEQFF.

The gene calls are TRBV6-1 and TRBJ1-2, with D unclear. The CDR3 consists of 15 residues. Germline CDR1 is MNHNS and CDR2 is SASEGT. CDR3 DNA: TGTGCATCAGAACCGACTGTAGGCCTTAACTATGGCTACACCTTC. Translating gives CASEPTVGLNYGYTF.

The chain joins TRBV11-2 to TRBJ2-3; tentative D call: TRBD2 (5 bases). This CDR3 is built from 14 residues. V was cut by 5 bases and J by 4 bases, with 13 bases left in between. Germline lookup yields CDR1 SGHAT and CDR2 FQNNGV. CDR3 protein: CASSPRPGADTQYF. CDR3 nucleotides: TGTGCCAGCAGCCCGAGGCCCGGGGCAGATACGCAGTATTTT.

The chain is built from TRBV27 and TRBJ2-7; 10 bases match TRBD2. Germline V lookup: CDR1 MNHEY, CDR2 SMNVEV (reference sequence). V trimming: 8 bases; J trimming: 2 bases; junction bases outside the gene matches: 6. This CDR3 spans 14 amino acids. CDR3 sequence: CASSLAGGTYEQYF. CDR3 bases: TGTGCCAGCTCTTTAGCGGGAGGAACCTACGAGCAGTACTTC.